These T cell receptor beta chains were read from a single sample in a study of blood T cell repertoires in COVID-19. The assay was immunoSEQ multiplex PCR, and TCRdb's table has in-frame clones only and misses some. The sample has more than 85,000 clones, over 80% seen once. Sequences were obtained from peripheral blood. The origin of the receptors is a human donor in a cohort sampled during active COVID-19. Each CDR3 is given with its conserved first and last residue. The D gene is left open where the match is weak. Size is stated for part of the rows, as once, few or many counts, or as a class when the clone is expanded.

d_gene | j_gene | abundance | v_gene | CDR3aa | CDR3nt
NA | TRBJ1-1 | NA | TRBV7-2 | CASSSTRRAFF | TGTGCCAGCAGCTCCACCCGCCGGGCTTTCTTT
NA | TRBJ1-5 | once | TRBV4-2 | CASSQDVGQSNQPQHF | TGTGCCAGCAGCCAAGATGTAGGACAGAGCAATCAGCCCCAGCATTTT
TRBD1 | TRBJ1-2 | NA | TRBV24-1 | CATSDTRDRAPGYTF | TGTGCCACCAGTGATACCCGGGACAGGGCACCGGGCTACACCTTC
TRBD1 | TRBJ1-6 | few | TRBV5-1 | CASSMTGDYSPLHF | TGCGCCAGCAGCATGACAGGGGATTATTCACCCCTCCACTTT
TRBD1 | TRBJ1-3 | NA | TRBV19 | CASTAGTGAGNTIYF | TGTGCCAGTACCGCTGGGACAGGGGCTGGAAACACCATATATTTT
NA | TRBJ1-3 | NA | TRBV12-5 | CASGLVLRNTIYF | TGTGCTAGTGGTTTGGTACTCAGAAACACCATATATTTT
TRBD2 | TRBJ2-5 | NA | TRBV7-9 | CASRSSGYQETQYF | TGTGCCAGCCGATCTAGCGGGTACCAAGAGACCCAGTACTTC
NA | TRBJ2-7 | NA | TRBV11-1 | CASSVTDNYYYEQYF | TGTGCCAGCAGCGTGACAGACAACTACTACTACGAGCAGTACTTC
TRBD2 | TRBJ2-7 | NA | TRBV5-6 | CASSRMTSASYEQYF | TGTGCCAGCAGCCGGATGACTAGCGCGTCCTACGAGCAGTACTTC
TRBD1 | TRBJ1-5 | NA | TRBV7-9 | CASSPGQVWDSNQPQHF | TGTGCCAGCAGCCCGGGACAGGTTTGGGATAGCAATCAGCCCCAGCATTTT
NA | TRBJ2-7 | NA | TRBV2 | CASSEELATAYEQYF | TGTGCCAGCAGTGAAGAGCTAGCGACAGCCTACGAGCAGTACTTC
NA | TRBJ1-3 | few | TRBV6-6 | CASSYAGLDTIYF | TGTGCCAGCAGTTACGCGGGGTTGGACACCATATATTTT
NA | TRBJ1-1 | NA | TRBV9 | CASSVSTHTEAFF | TGTGCCAGCAGCGTGTCGACACACACTGAAGCTTTCTTT
TRBD2 | TRBJ2-1 | NA | TRBV6-2/TRBV6-3 | CASSNPSGRRFDEQFF | TGTGCCAGCAGCAACCCGAGCGGGAGGCGATTTGATGAGCAGTTCTTC
NA | TRBJ1-5 | NA | TRBV4-2 | CASSQDSGTINQPQHF | TGTGCCAGCAGCCAAGACTCCGGGACTATCAATCAGCCCCAGCATTTT
TRBD1 | TRBJ1-2 | NA | TRBV5-5 | CASSLGQGFLGYTF | TGTGCCAGCAGCTTGGGACAGGGGTTTCTAGGCTACACCTTC
NA | TRBJ2-7 | NA | TRBV3-1/TRBV3-2 | CASSLAGTHEQYF | TGTGCCAGCAGCCTAGCCGGGACACATGAGCAGTACTTC